This TCR beta chain was sequenced for a study of vaccination effects on CD4 cells after COVID-19. Note on this clone: Its matching antigen is unknown.

Germline assignment: CDR1 KGHDR and CDR2 SFDVKD. The CDR3 covers 15 residues. Trimming at V came to 9 bases and at J to 4 bases, leaving 9 bases not matched to a gene. Repertoires were generated with immunoSEQ multiplex PCR, while TCRdb's copy carries only in-frame clones and drops some. The profile shows roughly 52,000 clones, about two thirds of them singletons. Viral peptide pool expansion of antigen-specific CD4+ T cells preceded sequencing in the ViraFEST assay. Following 10 days of culture, CD4+ T cells were isolated. Vaccine recipients lacked prior SARS-CoV-2 infection and had negative nucleocapsid antibodies. Study-wide points: Clones from infection and from vaccination both contracted markedly late after vaccination.

The sequence was collected from a human donor who received a COVID-19 vaccine. V usage is TRBV24-1 and J usage is TRBJ2-3; 10 bases align to TRBD2. The specimen comprised CD4+ T cells from PBMCs cultured with SARS-CoV-2 spike peptides, sampled before COVID-19 vaccination. CDR3 sequence: CATSPSGSRADTQYF. In nucleotides, the CDR3 is TGTGCCACCTCTCCTAGCGGGAGTAGGGCAGATACGCAGTATTTT.